Each of the 8 T cell receptor beta chains below was sequenced from the same sample in a study of blood T cells in healthy people across ages. A second about 6 to 12 cycle PCR used barcoded and J-beta primers. Each CDR3 protein is one row after TCRdb ran MiXCR on the 5' RACE reads. The data contain 650,000 to 1,000,000 distinct CDR3 sequences, about 42% of them seen just once; the ten biggest clones take up 15% to 20%. Material for sequencing was blood. These receptors all come from a man older than 75 in good health.

The rearrangement joins TRBV5-1 to TRBJ2-7; TRBD1 might be the D (7 bases). Per germline, CDR1 SGHRS and CDR2 YFSETQ. The CDR3 sequence is 15 residues long. The V and J ends lost 3 bases and 2 bases respectively, with 15 bases between them. The CDR3 nucleotides are TGCGCCAGCAGCTCGGCAGGGGGGCATACCTACGAGCAGTACTTC. Its translation: CASSSAGGHTYEQYF. Complete variable domain (other parts from reference TRBV5-1 and TRBJ2-7): KAGVTQTPRYLIKTRGQQVTLSCSPISGHRSVSWYQQTPGQGLQFLFEYFSETQRNKGNFPGRFSGRQFSNSRSEMNVSTLELGDSALYLCASSSAGGHTYEQYFGPGTRLTVT.

This clonotype was picked up a small number of times. The gene calls are TRBV20-1 and TRBJ2-1, with TRBD2 identical over 13 bases. J was trimmed by 6 bases and V by 5 bases; bases with no gene match: 4. Germline V gene lookup returns CDR1 DFQATT and CDR2 SNEGSKA (reference sequence). The CDR3 consists of 14 residues. This CDR3 reads CSAWRTSGSNEQFF. Here the CDR3 DNA reads TGCAGTGCTTGGAGGACTAGCGGGAGCAATGAGCAGTTCTTC.

Of note for this clonotype: The germline gene is not matched at one end of the junction; a read error may be the cause. This sequence joins TRBV19 and TRBJ2-7; D unclear. The CDR3 has 13 residues. CDR1 LNHDA and CDR2 SQIVND come from the germline V gene (reference sequence). The CDR3 reads CTSSIRASYEQYF. For the CDR3, the DNA is TGTACCAGTAGTATAAGGGCCTCCTACGAGCAGTACTTC.

The chain employs TRBV28 and TRBJ1-2; TRBD1 might be the D (5 bases). This CDR3 has 14 residues. Germline V gene lookup returns CDR1 MDHEN and CDR2 SYDVKM. Trimming stripped 3 bases from V and 2 bases from J, with 10 bases between. CDR3 bases: TGTGCCAGCAGTTTCAGGGAGCAGAACTATGGCTACACCTTC. It is translated as CASSFREQNYGYTF.

This chain links TRBV20-1 with TRBJ2-5; D tentatively reads TRBD1 or TRBD2 (7 bases each). Germline V gene data show CDR1 as DFQATT and CDR2 as SNEGSKA (reference sequence). This CDR3 is 13 amino acids long. V lost 5 bases, J lost 9 bases, and 19 bases lay in between. CDR3 nucleotides: TGCAGTGCTCAGGGGGACCCTGGGGGGGCCCAGTACTTC. It translates to CSAQGDPGGAQYF.

The chain uses TRBV5-1 and TRBJ2-3; possibly TRBD2 for D (7 bases). This CDR3 has 16 amino acids. With 4 bases removed from V and 4 bases from J, the gap between germline ends came to 19 bases. Germline CDR1 and CDR2: SGHRS and YFSETQ. As DNA, the CDR3 is TGCGCCAGCAGCAAGGACGGGGGCGGGAGATCAGATACGCAGTATTTT. Its protein product is CASSKDGGGRSDTQYF.

This clonotype appeared a few times. The chain couples TRBV18 to TRBJ2-7; 12 bases are shared with TRBD2. The CDR3 runs 17 residues. After removal of 2 bases from V and 4 bases from J, the junction contained 9 bases not matched to a gene. Germline V gene data show CDR1 as KGHSH and CDR2 as LQKENI. CDR3 DNA sequence: TGTGCCAGCTCACCAGGCCCTGGACTAGCGGGATCTTACGAGCAGTACTTC. This codes for CASSPGPGLAGSYEQYF.

The genes are TRBV9 and TRBJ2-7; 7 nucleotides line up with TRBD2. This CDR3 has 15 amino acids. Germline V CDR1 and CDR2: SGDLS, YYNGEE. V gave up 2 bases and J gave up 7 bases; unmatched junction bases: 12. CDR3 sequence reads: CASSVTSQTYNEQYF. CDR3 nucleotides: TGTGCCAGCAGCGTGACTAGCCAGACCTACAATGAGCAGTACTTC.